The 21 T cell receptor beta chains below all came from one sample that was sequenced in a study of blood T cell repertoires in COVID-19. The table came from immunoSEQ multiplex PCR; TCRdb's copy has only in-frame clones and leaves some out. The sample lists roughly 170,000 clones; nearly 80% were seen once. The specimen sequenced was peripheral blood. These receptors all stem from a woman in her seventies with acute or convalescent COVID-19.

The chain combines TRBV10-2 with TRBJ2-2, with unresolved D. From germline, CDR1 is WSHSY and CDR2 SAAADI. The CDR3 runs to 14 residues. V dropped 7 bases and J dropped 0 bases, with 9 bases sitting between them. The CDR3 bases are TGCGCCAGCACGGTCTCCTCGAACACCGGGGAGCTGTTTTTT. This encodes CASTVSSNTGELFF.

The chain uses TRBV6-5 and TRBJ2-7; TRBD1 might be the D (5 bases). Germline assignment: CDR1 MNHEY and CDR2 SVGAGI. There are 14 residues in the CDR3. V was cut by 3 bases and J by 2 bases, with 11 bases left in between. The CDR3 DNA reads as TGTGCCAGCAGTTATAGTAGACAGCCCTACGAGCAGTACTTC. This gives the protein CASSYSRQPYEQYF.

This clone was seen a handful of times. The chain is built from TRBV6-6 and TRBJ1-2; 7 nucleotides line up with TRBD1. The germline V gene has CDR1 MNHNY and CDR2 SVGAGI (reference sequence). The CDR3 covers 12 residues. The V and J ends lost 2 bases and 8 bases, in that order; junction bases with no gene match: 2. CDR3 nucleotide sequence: TGTGCCAGCAGTTACGAAGGGGGCGGCTACACCTTC. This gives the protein CASSYEGGGYTF.

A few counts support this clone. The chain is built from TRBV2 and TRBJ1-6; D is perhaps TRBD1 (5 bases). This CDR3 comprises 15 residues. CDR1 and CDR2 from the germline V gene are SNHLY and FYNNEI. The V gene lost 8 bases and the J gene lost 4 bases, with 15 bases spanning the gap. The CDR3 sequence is CASGLDNKYNSPLHF. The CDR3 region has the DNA TGTGCCAGCGGTTTGGACAACAAATATAATTCACCCCTCCACTTT.

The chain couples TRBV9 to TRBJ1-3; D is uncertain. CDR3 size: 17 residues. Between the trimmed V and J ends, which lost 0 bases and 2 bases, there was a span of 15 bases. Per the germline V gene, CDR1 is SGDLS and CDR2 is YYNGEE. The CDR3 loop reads CASSVAVGAGPGNTIYF. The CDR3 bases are TGTGCCAGCAGCGTAGCCGTCGGCGCGGGCCCTGGAAACACCATATATTTT.

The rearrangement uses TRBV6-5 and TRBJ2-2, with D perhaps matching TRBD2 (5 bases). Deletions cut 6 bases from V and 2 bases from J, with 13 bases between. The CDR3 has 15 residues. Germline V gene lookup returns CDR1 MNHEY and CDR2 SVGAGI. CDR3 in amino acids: CASSRRSSNTGELFF. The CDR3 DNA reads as TGTGCCAGCAGCCGGAGGAGTTCTAACACCGGGGAGCTGTTTTTT.

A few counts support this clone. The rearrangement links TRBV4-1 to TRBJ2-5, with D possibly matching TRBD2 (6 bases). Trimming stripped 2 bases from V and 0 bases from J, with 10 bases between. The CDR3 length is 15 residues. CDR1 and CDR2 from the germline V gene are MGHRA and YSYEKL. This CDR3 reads CASSQSSVYQETQYF. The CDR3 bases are TGCGCCAGCAGCCAATCTAGCGTATACCAAGAGACCCAGTACTTC.

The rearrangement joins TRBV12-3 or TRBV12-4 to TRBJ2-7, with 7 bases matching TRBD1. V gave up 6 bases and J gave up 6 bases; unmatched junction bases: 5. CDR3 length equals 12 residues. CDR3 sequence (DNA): TGTGCCAGCAGCCGATCAGGGGGCGAGCAGTACTTC. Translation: CASSRSGGEQYF.

CDR3 sequence: CASSLNAGGDPEAFF. As DNA, the CDR3 is TGTGCCAGCAGCTTAAACGCAGGGGGCGACCCTGAAGCTTTCTTT. The chain carries TRBV7-3 and TRBJ1-1, with 8 bases fitting TRBD1. The CDR3 is made up of 15 amino acids. Germline V gene sequence: CDR1 SGHTA, CDR2 FQGTGA. With 1 base clipped from V and 6 bases from J, the junction kept 7 bases outside the gene matches.

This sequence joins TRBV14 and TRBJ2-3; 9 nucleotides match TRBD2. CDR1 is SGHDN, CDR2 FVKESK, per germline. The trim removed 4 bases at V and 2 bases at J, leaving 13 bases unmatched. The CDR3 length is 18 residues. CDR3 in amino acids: CASSLEAPAGGYTDTQYF. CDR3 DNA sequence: TGTGCCAGCAGCCTCGAGGCCCCAGCGGGAGGATACACAGATACGCAGTATTTT.

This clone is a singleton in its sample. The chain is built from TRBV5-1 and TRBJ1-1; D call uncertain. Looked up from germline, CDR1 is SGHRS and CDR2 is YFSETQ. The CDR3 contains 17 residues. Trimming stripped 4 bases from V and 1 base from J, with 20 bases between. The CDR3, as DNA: TGCGCCAGCAGCCCCATCTCTAATTCACAGCAGAACACTGAAGCTTTCTTT. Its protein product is CASSPISNSQQNTEAFF.

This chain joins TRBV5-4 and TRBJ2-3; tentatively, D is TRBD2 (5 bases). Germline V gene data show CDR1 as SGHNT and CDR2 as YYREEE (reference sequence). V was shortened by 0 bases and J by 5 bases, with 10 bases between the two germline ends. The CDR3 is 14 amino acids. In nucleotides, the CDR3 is TGTGCCAGCAGCTTGGAACCGAGCGGAGATACGCAGTATTTT. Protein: CASSLEPSGDTQYF.

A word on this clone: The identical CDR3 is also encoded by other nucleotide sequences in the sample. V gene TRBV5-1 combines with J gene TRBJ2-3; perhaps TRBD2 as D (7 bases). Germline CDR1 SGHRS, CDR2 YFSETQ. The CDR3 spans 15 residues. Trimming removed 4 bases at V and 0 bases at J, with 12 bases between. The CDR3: CASSLSGTSTDTQYF. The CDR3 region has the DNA TGCGCCAGCAGCCTAAGCGGGACAAGCACAGATACGCAGTATTTT.

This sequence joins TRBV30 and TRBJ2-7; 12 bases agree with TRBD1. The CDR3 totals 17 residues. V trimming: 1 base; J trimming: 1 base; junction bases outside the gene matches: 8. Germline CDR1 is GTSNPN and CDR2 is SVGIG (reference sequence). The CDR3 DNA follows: TGTGCCTGGAGTGGGGGACAGGGGGCTTTAAGGTCCTACGAGCAGTACTTC. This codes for CAWSGGQGALRSYEQYF.

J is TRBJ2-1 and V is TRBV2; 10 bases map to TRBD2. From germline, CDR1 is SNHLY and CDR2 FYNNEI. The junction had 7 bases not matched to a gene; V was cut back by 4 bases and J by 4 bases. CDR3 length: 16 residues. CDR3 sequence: CASSGTPGLAYNEQFF. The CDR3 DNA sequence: TGTGCCAGCAGTGGTACTCCGGGACTAGCGTACAATGAGCAGTTCTTC.

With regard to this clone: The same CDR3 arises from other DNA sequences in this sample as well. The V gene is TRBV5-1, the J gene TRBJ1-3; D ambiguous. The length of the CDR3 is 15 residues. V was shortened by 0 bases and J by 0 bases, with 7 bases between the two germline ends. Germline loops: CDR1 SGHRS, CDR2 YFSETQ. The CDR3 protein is CASSLAGSSGNTIYF. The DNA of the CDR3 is TGCGCCAGCAGCTTGGCCGGGTCCTCTGGAAACACCATATATTTT.

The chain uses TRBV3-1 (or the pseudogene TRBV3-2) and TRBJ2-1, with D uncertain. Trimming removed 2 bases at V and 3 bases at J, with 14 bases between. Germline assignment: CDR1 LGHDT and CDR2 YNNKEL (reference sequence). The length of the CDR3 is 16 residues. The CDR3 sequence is CASSQIGALDYNEQFF. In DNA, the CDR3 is TGTGCCAGCAGCCAAATCGGAGCGCTTGACTACAATGAGCAGTTCTTC.

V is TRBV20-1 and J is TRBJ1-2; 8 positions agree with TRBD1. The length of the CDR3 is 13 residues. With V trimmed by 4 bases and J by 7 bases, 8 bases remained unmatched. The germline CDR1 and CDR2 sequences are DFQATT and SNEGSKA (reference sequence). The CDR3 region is CSANDRTGLGYTF. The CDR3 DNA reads TGCAGTGCTAATGACCGGACAGGGCTTGGCTACACCTTC.

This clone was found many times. The CDR3 region is CASSVRSGGNQPQHF. The DNA for the CDR3 is TGTGCCAGCAGTGTTCGTTCGGGGGGCAATCAGCCCCAGCATTTT. The V call is TRBV2, the J call TRBJ1-5, with D possibly matching TRBD1 (5 bases). Trimming left V 4 bases short and J 2 bases short, with 12 bases between. CDR3 length equals 15 residues. The germline gives CDR1 SNHLY, CDR2 FYNNEI.

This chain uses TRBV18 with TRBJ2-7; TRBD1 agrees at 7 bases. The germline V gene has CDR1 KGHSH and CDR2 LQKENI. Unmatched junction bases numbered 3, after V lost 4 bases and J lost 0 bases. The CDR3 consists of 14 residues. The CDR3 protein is CASSRGTDSYEQYF. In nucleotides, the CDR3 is TGTGCCAGCTCACGAGGGACAGACTCCTACGAGCAGTACTTC.

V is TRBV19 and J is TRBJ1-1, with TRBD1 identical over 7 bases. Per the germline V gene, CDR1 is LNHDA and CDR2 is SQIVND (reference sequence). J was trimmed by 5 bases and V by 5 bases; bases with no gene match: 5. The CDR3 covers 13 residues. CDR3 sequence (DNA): TGTGCCAGTAGTTCTCACAGGGGAACTGAAGCTTTCTTT. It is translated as CASSSHRGTEAFF.